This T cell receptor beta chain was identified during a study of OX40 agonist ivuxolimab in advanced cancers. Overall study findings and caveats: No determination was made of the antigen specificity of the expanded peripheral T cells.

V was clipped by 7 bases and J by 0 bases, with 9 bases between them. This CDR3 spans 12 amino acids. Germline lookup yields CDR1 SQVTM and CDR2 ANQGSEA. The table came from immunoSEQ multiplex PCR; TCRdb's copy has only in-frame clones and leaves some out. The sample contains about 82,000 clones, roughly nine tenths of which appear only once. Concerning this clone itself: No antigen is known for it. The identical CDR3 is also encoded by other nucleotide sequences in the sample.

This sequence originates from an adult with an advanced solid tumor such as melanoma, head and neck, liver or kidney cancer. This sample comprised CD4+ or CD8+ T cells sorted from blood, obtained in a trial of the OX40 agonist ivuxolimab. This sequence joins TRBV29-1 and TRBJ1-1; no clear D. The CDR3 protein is CSARTLNTEAFF. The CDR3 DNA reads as TGCAGCGCCCGGACCTTGAACACTGAAGCTTTCTTT.